Reported below is one TCR beta chain. Its antigen is currently not known. The record has no base qualities; no much larger clone is one base away. TCRbeta CDR3 regions were amplified from genomic DNA using the immunoSEQ Assay, a bias-controlled multiplex PCR. The original pipeline was this. The number of nucleated cells in each sample was estimated from the amplification of reference gene primers within the assay. To quantify the absolute abundance of each unique TCRbeta CDR3 rearrangement, sequence reads were collapsed and filtered. For each sample, productive Simpson clonality was calculated as the square root of Simpson's diversity index across productive rearrangements. TCRdb took over this immuneACCESS table, retaining in-frame rearrangements with V and J assigned. Such tables are incomplete; in checked studies, under half of the missing clones stem from an unresolved V gene, and the remainder is unexplained. V and J calls plus clone size are reproduced from that table; the DNA served to infer D and trimming. The sample table holds 200,000 to 250,000 clones, of which more than 65% were seen once. The top ten clonotypes cover 3% to 4% of the sample.

Whole blood was collected in K2EDTA tubes by collaborating institutions according to the institutions' own protocols. For TCRbeta analysis, collaborators shipped samples as frozen whole blood, isolated PBMCs, or DNA extracted from either of those sample types. The sample belongs to a study of blood T cell repertoires in COVID-19 (TCRdb year 2020). Context from the whole study: Samples covering the acute and convalescent phases of COVID-19 were provided by collaborators in the United States, Italy and Spain. The dataset comprised deeply sampled blood TCRbeta repertoires from subjects exposed to, actively infected with, or recovered from COVID-19. The material from the prospective study consisted of cDNA or gDNA derived from T cells, B-cell-depleted T cells, or PBMCs. Samples were obtained from the ongoing ImmuneRACE study (first 160 participants) and from 1,000 to 1,500 subjects provided by 6 global collaborators. Sample metadata almost always included a de-identified subject ID, COVID-19 status, age in years and sex. Where available, HLA class I and class II types were taken from metadata supplied by the sample provider and were not determined by assay-based typing. The repertoires were made available in a free public database intended to serve as a resource for research on the immune response to SARS-CoV-2. What the work shows at the level of the full study, not this receptor alone: Clinical and demographic metadata were provided uncurated, with the amount varying by source and participant.

CDR1 and CDR2 are drawn from the germline V gene (reference sequence): LGHDT, YNNKEL. The CDR3, from cysteine to phenylalanine, totals 13 residues. CDR3 DNA is the only sequence kept; it has 39 bases, read in frame from the first base. V lost 0 bases and J lost 10 bases; the stretch between them is 12 bases long. Sequenced input: peripheral blood. Rearrangement joined TRBV3-1 (or the pseudogene TRBV3-2) to TRBJ1-1; the D gene is perhaps TRBD1, from 5 matching bases. This TCR was recovered from an elderly woman with acute or convalescent COVID-19. The CDR3 sequence is CASSQEGSRGAFF. The base sequence is TGTGCCAGCAGCCAAGAGGGGTCTAGGGGAGCTTTCTTT.